This TCR beta chain was captured by sequencing in a study of CD8+ T cells in alopecia areata. Indicated treatment: oral pan-JAK inhibitor, 5-10 mg twice daily. The sorting of PBMCs gave CD4+ and CD8+ T cells. This clone was detected only a few times. Its target is unknown. Extracted RNA was reverse transcribed into cDNA, the sequencing template. Repertoires were generated with immunoSEQ multiplex PCR, while TCRdb's copy carries only in-frame clones and drops some. The table lists roughly 250,000 clones, 45% to 70% of them singletons, with about 0.9% in the top ten. The CDR3 runs 13 residues. Deletions cut 4 bases from V and 7 bases from J, with 14 bases between. Germline CDR1 is LGHNA and CDR2 is YSLEER. Whole-study findings and limits: There was only one nonresponder, so it was unclear how baseline CD8+ expansion relates to response. The study found tofacitinib significantly decreased scalp clonality and expanded CD8+ clones among the top 100. It was less clear whether patients shared TCRs than it was in mice, possibly because of HLA.

This clonotype was sampled from a human donor with alopecia areata. The material sequenced was CD4+ T cells sorted from blood, taken around week 54, from a patient treated with tofacitinib. V and J are TRBV4-3 and TRBJ2-7; D possibly matches TRBD1 or TRBD2 (5 bases each). The CDR3 region is CASSLTWDGEQYF. The DNA of the CDR3 is TGCGCCAGCAGCCTAACGTGGGACGGTGAGCAGTACTTC.